This entry lists 24 T cell receptor beta chains sequenced from one sample in a study of shared clonotypes between healthy human individuals. This table comes from immunoSEQ multiplex PCR, and its TCRdb copy is limited to in-frame clones, with some not included. Among a few million clones listed, 85% to 95% were seen once. Material for sequencing was naive CD4+ T cells from PBMCs. Subset given: CD45RA+ positively selected. Source of these receptors: a man aged 18 to 30 in good health. Some clones in this sample may be carry-over from other donors' samples.

This clone was observed a single time. The V and J genes are TRBV28 and TRBJ2-5; TRBD1 might be the D (6 bases). Looked up from germline, CDR1 is MDHEN and CDR2 is SYDVKM. The CDR3 runs to 11 residues. V was cut by 7 bases and J by 5 bases, with 8 bases left in between. The CDR3 spells CASTRGETQYF. CDR3 nucleotides: TGTGCCAGCACTAGGGGGGAGACCCAGTACTTC.

The chain carries TRBV5-1 and TRBJ2-1, with a possible D match to TRBD1 (5 bases). Germline V gives CDR1 SGHRS, CDR2 YFSETQ. This CDR3 is 14 amino acids long. Between the trimmed V and J ends, which lost 1 base and 3 bases, there was a span of 8 bases. The CDR3 sequence is CASSLQQDYNEQFF. Here the CDR3 DNA reads TGCGCCAGCAGCTTGCAACAGGACTACAATGAGCAGTTCTTC.

The chain couples TRBV5-1 to TRBJ2-7; tentatively, D is TRBD1 or TRBD2 (5 bases each). The CDR3 consists of 12 residues. V shed 1 base and J shed 10 bases, with 12 bases lying between them. Germline CDR1 is SGHRS and CDR2 is YFSETQ. CDR3 sequence reads: CASSLLMGDQYF. In DNA form, the CDR3 reads TGCGCCAGCAGCTTGTTAATGGGGGATCAGTACTTC.

The chain links TRBV7-2 to TRBJ1-1; D not resolved. V lost 5 bases to trimming and J lost 0 bases, with 13 bases between them. CDR1 is SGHTA, CDR2 FQGNSA, per germline. The CDR3 is 15 residues long. The CDR3 sequence is CASSPDPDMNTEAFF. CDR3 bases: TGTGCCAGCAGCCCAGACCCAGACATGAACACTGAAGCTTTCTTT.

The CDR3 loop is CASIDAGEGRHGYTF. CDR3 nucleotides: TGTGCCAGCATTGACGCGGGGGAGGGGCGCCATGGCTACACCTTC. The chain has TRBV28 and TRBJ1-2; possible D gene TRBD1, 5 bases. This CDR3 is built from 15 residues. Trimming pared 7 bases from V and 6 bases from J, leaving 21 bases between. Germline V gene lookup returns CDR1 MDHEN and CDR2 SYDVKM.

V gene TRBV6-1 combines with J gene TRBJ2-4, with 10 bases matching TRBD2. Trimming removed 7 bases from V and 5 bases from J; junction bases left unmatched: 5. This CDR3 has 14 residues. CDR1 is MNHNS and CDR2 is SASEGT in the germline V gene. The chain's CDR3 is CASTSGRAENIQYF. In DNA form, the CDR3 reads TGTGCCAGCACCAGCGGGAGGGCCGAAAACATTCAGTACTTC.

The V gene is TRBV6-1, the J gene TRBJ1-2; 8 bases match TRBD1. V lost 5 bases, J lost 4 bases, and 3 bases stayed unmatched. The CDR3 contains 13 residues. Germline CDR1 MNHNS, CDR2 SASEGT. The CDR3 DNA follows: TGTGCCAGCAGTTCACAGGGGGGCTATGGCTACACCTTC. As protein: CASSSQGGYGYTF.

The V call is TRBV5-6, the J call TRBJ1-1, with D tentatively TRBD1 (5 bases). CDR1 SGHDT and CDR2 YYEEEE come from the germline V gene. The CDR3 has 13 residues. V was trimmed by 7 bases and J by 3 bases, leaving 13 bases between them. CDR3 protein: CASARGYDTEAFF. CDR3 nucleotides: TGTGCCAGCGCCCGGGGGTACGACACTGAAGCTTTCTTT.

Turning to this clone: Other DNA sequences within the sample encode an identical CDR3. J is TRBJ2-7 and V is TRBV11-2; D ambiguous. The CDR3 is 13 amino acids. The germline V gene encodes CDR1 SGHAT and CDR2 FQNNGV. V shed 1 base and J shed 1 base, with 5 bases lying between them. The CDR3 protein is CASSLVGSYEQYF. The CDR3 region has the DNA TGTGCCAGCAGCTTAGTTGGGTCCTACGAGCAGTACTTC.

This chain joins TRBV27 and TRBJ1-2; no clear D. Trimming pared 4 bases from V and 2 bases from J, leaving 17 bases between. Germline V gene lookup returns CDR1 MNHEY and CDR2 SMNVEV (reference sequence). The CDR3 consists of 16 residues. In DNA form, the CDR3 reads TGTGCCAGCAGTTCACTGCAGAAGGTGTCCAACTATGGCTACACCTTC. Protein product: CASSSLQKVSNYGYTF.

This clone was seen once. V gene TRBV5-1 combines with J gene TRBJ2-6, with TRBD1 as a possible D gene (5 bases). The CDR3 runs 17 residues. Trimming took 4 bases from V and 4 from J, leaving 18 bases between them. CDR1 and CDR2 from the germline V gene are SGHRS and YFSETQ. Here the CDR3 DNA reads TGCGCCAGCAGCCCCGGGTGGGGCGCTTCCGGGGCCAACGTCCTGACTTTC. This codes for CASSPGWGASGANVLTF.

The chain couples TRBV18 to TRBJ1-1, with a possible D match to TRBD1 (6 bases). Per germline, CDR1 KGHSH and CDR2 LQKENI. V was pared by 2 bases and J by 6 bases, with 19 bases between. The length of the CDR3 is 16 residues. CDR3 protein: CASSPIFGGEGSEAFF. The CDR3 region has the DNA TGTGCCAGCTCACCAATTTTTGGGGGCGAAGGGTCTGAAGCTTTCTTT. Drawing the rest from reference TRBV18 and TRBJ1-1, the complete variable domain is NAGVMQNPRHLVRRRGQEARLRCSPMKGHSHVYWYRQLPEEGLKFMVYLQKENIIDESGMPKERFSAEFPKEGPSILRIQQVVRGDSAAYFCASSPIFGGEGSEAFFGQGTRLTVV.

The chain recombines TRBV28 with TRBJ1-5, with D perhaps matching TRBD1 (5 bases). Trimming took 4 bases from V and 6 from J, leaving 13 bases between them. The CDR3 is 14 residues long. CDR1 MDHEN and CDR2 SYDVKM come from the germline V gene. CDR3: CASSSPGIRQPQHF. The CDR3 nucleotides read TGTGCCAGCAGTTCCCCAGGGATTCGTCAGCCCCAGCATTTT. Variable domain in full (rest from reference TRBV28 and TRBJ1-5): DVKVTQSSRYLVKRTGEKVFLECVQDMDHENMFWYRQDPGLGLRLIYFSYDVKMKEKGDIPEGYSVSREKKERFSLILESASTNQTSMYLCASSSPGIRQPQHFGDGTRLSIL.

The chain has TRBV6-4 and TRBJ2-3; 12 positions match TRBD2. CDR1 is MRHNA, CDR2 SNTAGT, per germline. The CDR3 runs 15 residues. The junction had 2 bases not matched to a gene; V was cut back by 6 bases and J by 1 base. The CDR3 DNA is TGTGCCAGCAGCCCTAGCGGGAGGGGCACAGATACGCAGTATTTT. Its translation is CASSPSGRGTDTQYF.

The J gene is TRBJ2-7, the V gene TRBV7-2; 7 nucleotides match TRBD1. The CDR3 is made up of 17 amino acids. In germline, CDR1 is SGHTA, CDR2 FQGNSA. Losses at the gene ends were 3 bases for V and 0 bases for J; bases not matched to a gene: 11. CDR3 loop: CASSFVAGRGISYEQYF. For the CDR3, the DNA is TGTGCCAGCAGCTTTGTCGCGGGCAGGGGGATCTCCTACGAGCAGTACTTC.

As for this clone: Other nucleotide sequences in the sample specify the same CDR3. The rearrangement joins TRBV11-2 to TRBJ2-7; D assignment may be TRBD1 or TRBD2 (5 bases each). V lost 1 base and J 2 bases, leaving 12 bases between the germline ends. The germline gives CDR1 SGHAT, CDR2 FQNNGV. The CDR3 contains 15 residues. CDR3 protein: CASSLGAGTPYEQYF. CDR3 nucleotides: TGTGCCAGCAGCTTAGGAGCCGGGACCCCCTACGAGCAGTACTTC. Full variable domain (missing parts from reference TRBV11-2 and TRBJ2-7): EAGVAQSPRYKIIEKRQSVAFWCNPISGHATLYWYQQILGQGPKLLIQFQNNGVVDDSQLPKDRFSAERLKGVDSTLKIQPAKLEDSAVYLCASSLGAGTPYEQYFGPGTRLTVT.

This sequence joins TRBV5-6 and TRBJ2-3, with TRBD1 matching 8 bases. From germline, CDR1 is SGHDT and CDR2 YYEEEE. J gave up 4 bases and V 6 bases, and 10 bases lay outside the gene matches. There are 15 residues in the CDR3. The CDR3 DNA reads as TGTGCCAGCACATACCTGGGACAGGCGGCAGATACGCAGTATTTT. Its translation: CASTYLGQAADTQYF.

The chain employs TRBV5-1 and TRBJ2-1; a weak D match, TRBD2 (6 bases). This CDR3 comprises 17 residues. Trimming removed 0 bases at V and 2 bases at J, with 15 bases between. CDR1 and CDR2 from the germline V gene are SGHRS and YFSETQ. This CDR3 reads CASSLGPGGLAYNEQFF. The CDR3 DNA is TGCGCCAGCAGCTTGGGGCCCGGGGGTCTTGCCTACAATGAGCAGTTCTTC.

The chain uses TRBV6-1 and TRBJ2-1; 10 bases are shared with TRBD1. The germline V gene has CDR1 MNHNS and CDR2 SASEGT. After removal of 4 bases from V and 4 bases from J, the junction contained 4 bases not matched to a gene. This CDR3 has 15 amino acids. The CDR3, as DNA: TGTGCCAGCAGTGCCCGGACAGGGGGATACAATGAGCAGTTCTTC. Its translation: CASSARTGGYNEQFF.

V gene TRBV5-1 combines with J gene TRBJ1-2, with 10 nucleotides matching TRBD1. V dropped 4 bases and J dropped 6; count of bases not matched to a gene: 9. CDR1 is SGHRS and CDR2 is YFSETQ in the germline V gene. The CDR3 is made up of 15 amino acids. The CDR3: CASSRGTGVQDGYTF. DNA of the CDR3: TGCGCCAGCAGCAGGGGGACAGGGGTTCAGGATGGCTACACCTTC.

V usage is TRBV6-5 and J usage is TRBJ2-7; D unclear. Per germline, CDR1 MNHEY and CDR2 SVGAGI. V dropped 0 bases and J dropped 3 bases, with 9 bases sitting between them. The CDR3 sequence is 14 residues long. The CDR3 nucleotides are TGTGCCAGCAGTTACTCGTGGACGGACTACGAGCAGTACTTC. Its translation is CASSYSWTDYEQYF.

The chain uses TRBV19 and TRBJ2-5, with D maybe TRBD2 (6 bases). The CDR3 runs 13 residues. Germline V CDR1 and CDR2: LNHDA, SQIVND (reference sequence). The germline V and J ends were trimmed by 8 bases and 3 bases, with 13 bases remaining between them. CDR3 residues: CASGDSSKETQYF. CDR3 bases: TGTGCCAGTGGGGACTCATCAAAAGAGACCCAGTACTTC.

The V gene is TRBV7-9, the J gene TRBJ1-5; a possible D gene is TRBD1 (6 bases). This CDR3 spans 15 amino acids. The germline V gene has CDR1 SEHNR and CDR2 FQNEAQ (reference sequence). With 5 bases removed from V and 3 bases from J, the gap between germline ends came to 14 bases. The CDR3 spells CASSAEGGLNQPQHF. CDR3 bases: TGTGCCAGCAGCGCCGAGGGGGGTCTCAATCAGCCCCAGCATTTT.

V and J are TRBV11-2 and TRBJ2-3; no definite D call. The germline gives CDR1 SGHAT, CDR2 FQNNGV. V was trimmed by 3 bases and J by 2 bases, leaving 9 bases between them. The CDR3 is 14 amino acids. CDR3 DNA sequence: TGTGCCAGCAGCTTTACAAGTATCACAGATACGCAGTATTTT. It specifies CASSFTSITDTQYF.